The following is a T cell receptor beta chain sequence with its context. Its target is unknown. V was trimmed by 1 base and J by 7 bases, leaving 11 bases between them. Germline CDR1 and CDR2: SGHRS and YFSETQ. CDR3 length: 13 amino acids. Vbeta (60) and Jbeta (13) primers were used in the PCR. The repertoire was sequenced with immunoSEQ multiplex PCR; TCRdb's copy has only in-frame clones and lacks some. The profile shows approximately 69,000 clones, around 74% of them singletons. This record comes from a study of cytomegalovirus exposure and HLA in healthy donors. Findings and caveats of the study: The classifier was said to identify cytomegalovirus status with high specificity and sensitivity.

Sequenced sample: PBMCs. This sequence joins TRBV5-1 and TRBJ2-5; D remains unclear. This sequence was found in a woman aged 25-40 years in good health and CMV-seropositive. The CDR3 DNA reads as TGCGCCAGCAGCTTGACAGAAATGGGGACCCAGTACTTC. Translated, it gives CASSLTEMGTQYF.